The entry below gives a single T cell receptor (beta chain) sequence along with its context. This record comes from a study of blood T cell repertoires in COVID-19. For the study at large: The United States, Italy and Spain were the sources of the acute and convalescent COVID-19 samples. The cDNA or gDNA used as material had been derived from T cells, B-cell-depleted T cells, or PBMCs.

Those who participated ranged in age from roughly 18 to 90 years and resided in 20 to 30 US areas. Self-reported history from a screening survey and questionnaire set each donor's cohort. Generated by immunoSEQ multiplex PCR, the TCRdb table keeps only in-frame clones and is missing some. The sample has about 210,000 clones; roughly 86% are singletons. Deletions cut 5 bases from V and 1 base from J, with 18 bases between. The CDR3 totals 17 residues. Germline CDR1 SGHVS, CDR2 FNYEAQ. The rearrangement uses TRBV7-6 and TRBJ2-1, with a tentative D call TRBD2 (5 bases). The sequence derives from a man younger than 35 with acute COVID-19. The sample consisted of PBMCs or T cells enriched from blood (not recorded which). In nucleotides, the CDR3 is TGTGCCAGCAGCCTTCCTTCGGAGAGGGAATCCTACAATGAGCAGTTCTTC. As protein: CASSLPSERESYNEQFF.